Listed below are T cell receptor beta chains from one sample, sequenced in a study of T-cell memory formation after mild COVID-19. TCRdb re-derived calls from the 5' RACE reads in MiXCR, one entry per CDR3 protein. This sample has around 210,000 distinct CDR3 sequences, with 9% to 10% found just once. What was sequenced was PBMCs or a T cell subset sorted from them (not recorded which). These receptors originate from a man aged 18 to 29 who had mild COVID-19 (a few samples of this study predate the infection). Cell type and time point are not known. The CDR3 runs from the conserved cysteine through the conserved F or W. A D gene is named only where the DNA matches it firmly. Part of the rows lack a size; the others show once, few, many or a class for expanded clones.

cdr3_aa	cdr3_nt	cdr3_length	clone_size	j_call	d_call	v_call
CASSYGLAGLDEQFF	TGCGCCAGCAGCTACGGACTAGCGGGGTTAGATGAGCAGTTCTTC	15	few	TRBJ2-1	TRBD2	TRBV5-1
CASSGGTGTETQYF	TGTGCCAGCAGTGGAGGGACAGGGACGGAGACCCAGTACTTC	14	many	TRBJ2-5	TRBD1	TRBV2
CASRPIGPSYRTEAFF	TGCGCCAGCAGACCGATCGGACCCTCGTATCGGACTGAAGCTTTCTTT	16	NA	TRBJ1-1	NA	TRBV5-1
CASSVQGDSDTQYF	TGTGCCAGCAGCGTCCAGGGCGACTCAGATACGCAGTATTTT	14	few	TRBJ2-3	NA	TRBV7-9
CASRLAGAGTDTQYF	TGTGCCAGCAGATTAGCGGGGGCTGGCACAGATACGCAGTATTTT	15	many	TRBJ2-3	TRBD2	TRBV7-2
CASSPGTLSYEQYF	TGTGCCAGCAGCCCAGGGACCCTCTCCTACGAGCAGTACTTC	14	NA	TRBJ2-7	NA	TRBV14
CASSEFWGNEQFF	TGTGCCAGCAGTGAGTTTTGGGGAAATGAGCAGTTCTTC	13	once	TRBJ2-1	NA	TRBV2
CASSLFDEKETQYF	TGTGCCAGCAGTTTATTCGACGAAAAAGAGACCCAGTACTTC	14	few	TRBJ2-5	NA	TRBV12-3/TRBV12-4
CASSQPNTDTQYF	TGCGCCAGCAGCCAACCTAACACAGATACGCAGTATTTT	13	NA	TRBJ2-3	NA	TRBV4-1
CASTAAGGPPATDTQYF	TGCGCCAGCACCGCGGCGGGGGGTCCCCCCGCGACAGATACGCAGTATTTT	17	few	TRBJ2-3	TRBD2	TRBV5-1
CASSLQLAGEETQYF	TGCGCCAGCAGCTTACAACTAGCGGGAGAAGAGACCCAGTACTTC	15	many	TRBJ2-5	TRBD2	TRBV5-1
CASSLGGDYGYTF	TGTGCCAGCAGCTTAGGAGGAGACTATGGCTACACCTTC	13	many	TRBJ1-2	NA	TRBV7-9
CASRRDLSPYGYTF	TGTGCCAGCAGAAGGGACCTTTCCCCTTATGGCTACACCTTC	14	NA	TRBJ1-2	NA	TRBV7-2
CASSLGTANPYGYTF	TGTGCCAGCAGCTTAGGGACAGCTAATCCCTATGGCTACACCTTC	15	few	TRBJ1-2	NA	TRBV7-9
CASSKGSLAGEQFF	TGTGCCAGCAGCAAAGGCTCACTAGCGGGTGAGCAGTTCTTC	14	NA	TRBJ2-1	TRBD2	TRBV7-3
CASSLRSTGYTF	TGTGCCAGCAGCCTTAGGTCCACAGGGTACACCTTC	12	NA	TRBJ1-2	NA	TRBV3-1
CASGENGSNEKLFF	TGTGCCAGCGGGGAGAATGGTAGTAATGAAAAACTGTTTTTT	14	few	TRBJ1-4	NA	TRBV6-5
CASSLGRGSDTQYF	TGTGCCAGCAGCTTAGGTAGGGGGTCAGATACGCAGTATTTT	14	many	TRBJ2-3	NA	TRBV11-2
CASSLGTGNPEQFF	TGTGCCAGCAGCTTAGGGACAGGAAATCCTGAGCAGTTCTTC	14	NA	TRBJ2-1	TRBD1	TRBV7-3
CASSARHYGYTF	TGTGCCAGCTCAGCAAGACATTATGGCTACACCTTC	12	NA	TRBJ1-2	NA	TRBV18
CATSEAGLAADTQYF	TGTGCCACCAGTGAGGCGGGACTAGCGGCAGATACGCAGTATTTT	15	NA	TRBJ2-3	TRBD2	TRBV24-1
CSAGRTIPKNIQYF	TGCAGTGCTGGCAGAACTATTCCCAAAAACATTCAGTACTTC	14	few	TRBJ2-4	NA	TRBV20-1
CASSPTGSGNEKLFF	TGCGCCAGCAGCCCCACCGGCTCGGGGAATGAAAAACTGTTTTTT	15	many	TRBJ1-4	NA	TRBV5-1
CAWNRDFTDTQYF	TGTGCCTGGAACAGGGATTTCACAGATACGCAGTATTTT	13	medium-sized	TRBJ2-3	NA	TRBV30
CASSLGVLAGAPETQYF	TGTGCCAGCAGCTTAGGTGTGCTAGCGGGGGCCCCAGAGACCCAGTACTTC	17	few	TRBJ2-5	TRBD2	TRBV7-2
CAISKNTGELFF	TGTGCCATCAGCAAGAACACCGGGGAGCTGTTTTTT	12	few	TRBJ2-2	NA	TRBV10-3
CASSLVFMNTEAFF	TGTGCCAGCAGCTTAGTATTTATGAACACTGAAGCTTTCTTT	14	NA	TRBJ1-1	NA	TRBV7-2
CASSLEPTSATDTQYF	TGCGCCAGCAGCTTGGAGCCGACTAGCGCCACAGATACGCAGTATTTT	16	many	TRBJ2-3	TRBD2	TRBV5-1
CASSSTGTPDTQYF	TGCGCCAGCAGCTCGACAGGGACCCCAGATACGCAGTATTTT	14	NA	TRBJ2-3	TRBD1	TRBV5-1
CASRKERGGQETQYF	TGTGCCAGCAGGAAGGAGCGGGGGGGCCAAGAGACCCAGTACTTC	15	few	TRBJ2-5	TRBD2	TRBV2
CSASRDRGYEQYF	TGCAGTGCTAGCAGGGACAGGGGGTACGAGCAGTACTTC	13	many	TRBJ2-7	TRBD1	TRBV20-1
CASSLLGTTNEKLFF	TGCGCCAGCAGCTTGCTGGGGACAACTAATGAAAAACTGTTTTTT	15	NA	TRBJ1-4	NA	TRBV5-1
CASSLGQGVNSPLHF	TGTGCCAGCAGCTTAGGCCAGGGTGTAAATTCACCCCTCCACTTT	15	NA	TRBJ1-6	NA	TRBV7-2
CSASPRLVSREQYF	TGCAGTGCTAGCCCAAGACTAGTGTCCCGGGAGCAGTACTTC	14	NA	TRBJ2-7	NA	TRBV20-1
CASSPGRGTPLHF	TGCGCCAGCAGCCCGGGGCGGGGGACACCCCTCCACTTT	13	few	TRBJ1-6	NA	TRBV4-3
CASSSGTRKDTQYF	TGTGCCAGCAGCTCCGGGACTAGGAAAGATACGCAGTATTTT	14	few	TRBJ2-3	TRBD2	TRBV11-1
CASSRTGGQPQHF	TGTGCCAGCAGCCGGACAGGGGGCCAGCCCCAGCATTTT	13	few	TRBJ1-5	TRBD1	TRBV14
CSASGQMNTEAFF	TGCAGTGCTAGCGGACAGATGAACACTGAAGCTTTCTTT	13	few	TRBJ1-1	NA	TRBV20-1
CASSIRTARDEQFF	TGTGCCAGTAGTATTCGGACAGCCAGGGATGAGCAGTTCTTC	14	few	TRBJ2-1	NA	TRBV19
CASSASTMNTEAFF	TGCGCCAGCAGCGCTTCGACTATGAACACTGAAGCTTTCTTT	14	many	TRBJ1-1	NA	TRBV5-1
CASSRGPGRGWQETQYF	TGTGCTAGCAGCAGAGGTCCGGGACGGGGCTGGCAAGAGACCCAGTACTTC	17	NA	TRBJ2-5	NA	TRBV7-2
CASSLTGQSYEQYF	TGTGCCAGCAGCTTAACGGGACAGTCCTACGAGCAGTACTTC	14	NA	TRBJ2-7	TRBD1	TRBV7-3
CASSEATQGNEQFF	TGTGCCAGCAGTGAAGCGACACAGGGGAATGAGCAGTTCTTC	14	NA	TRBJ2-1	TRBD1	TRBV6-1
CASSLQGTVNEKLFF	TGTGCCAGCAGCTTACAAGGGACGGTTAATGAAAAACTGTTTTTT	15	many	TRBJ1-4	NA	TRBV7-2
CASTQGGLGGTEAFF	TGTGCCAGCACCCAAGGGGGGTTGGGAGGCACTGAAGCTTTCTTT	15	few	TRBJ1-1	NA	TRBV6-2/TRBV6-3
CATRAAVTTQYF	TGTGCCACCCGGGCAGCAGTTACTACGCAGTATTTT	12	many	TRBJ2-3	NA	TRBV28
CASSYEIGRGLGQPQHF	TGTGCCAGCAGTTACGAAATCGGCAGGGGGCTAGGTCAGCCCCAGCATTTT	17	NA	TRBJ1-5	TRBD1	TRBV6-2/TRBV6-3
CASSLVVGTNTGELFF	TGCGCCAGCAGCTTGGTGGTAGGAACCAACACCGGGGAGCTGTTTTTT	16	many	TRBJ2-2	NA	TRBV5-1
CSVEALSSGLGQYF	TGCAGCGTTGAAGCGTTGTCTAGCGGGCTGGGCCAGTACTTC	14	many	TRBJ2-5	TRBD2	TRBV29-1
CSAGTYNEQFF	TGCAGTGCCGGTACCTACAATGAGCAGTTCTTC	11	few	TRBJ2-1	NA	TRBV20-1
CASSLQGHGFATNEKLFF	TGTGCCAGTAGCCTACAGGGACACGGTTTTGCAACTAATGAAAAACTGTTTTTT	18	NA	TRBJ1-4	NA	TRBV19